This TCR beta chain was identified during a study of T cell responses to AZD1222 COVID-19 vaccine. Notes on the study in general: Unmutated variant regions are reportedly targeted by nearly half of spike-specific TCRs. Two doses of AZD1222 preceded a rise in Spike-specific TCR breadth and depth. Clonal diversity was possibly underestimated, and white British individuals and females predominated among donors.

As concerns this clone: What it recognizes is unknown.

Generated by immunoSEQ multiplex PCR, the TCRdb table keeps only in-frame clones and is missing some. The table lists tens of thousands of clones, about 90% of them singletons. Germline CDR1 reads LGHDT; CDR2 reads YNNKEL (reference sequence). This CDR3 region has 15 residues. V was pared by 4 bases and J by 10 bases, with 17 bases between. This specimen consisted of peripheral blood, obtained on day 0 of AZD1222 vaccination. This clonotype originated in an adult in good health. The chain is built from TRBV3-1 (or the pseudogene TRBV3-2) and TRBJ1-6; perhaps TRBD1 as D (5 bases). This CDR3 reads CASSLREGTGSPLHF. The CDR3 region has the DNA TGTGCCAGCAGCCTCCGGGAGGGGACGGGATCACCCCTCCACTTT.